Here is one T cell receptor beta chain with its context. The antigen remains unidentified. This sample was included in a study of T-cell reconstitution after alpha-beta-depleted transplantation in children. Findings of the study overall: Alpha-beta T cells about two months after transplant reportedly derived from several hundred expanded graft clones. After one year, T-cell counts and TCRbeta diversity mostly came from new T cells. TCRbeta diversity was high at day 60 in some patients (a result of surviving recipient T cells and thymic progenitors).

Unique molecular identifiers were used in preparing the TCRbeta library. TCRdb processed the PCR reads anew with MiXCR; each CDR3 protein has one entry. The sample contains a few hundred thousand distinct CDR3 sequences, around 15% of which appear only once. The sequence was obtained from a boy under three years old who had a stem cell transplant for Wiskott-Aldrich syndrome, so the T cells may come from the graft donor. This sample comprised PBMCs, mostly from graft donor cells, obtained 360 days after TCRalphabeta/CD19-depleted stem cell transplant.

The CDR3 sequence: CASSFLLTTSGSETQYF. CDR3 DNA sequence: TGTGCCAGCAGCTTCTTGTTGACAACTAGCGGGAGTGAGACCCAGTACTTC. The genes are TRBV7-2 and TRBJ2-5, with 11 bases fitting TRBD2. The CDR3 contains 17 residues. CDR1 and CDR2 (germline): SGHTA, FQGNSA. The junction had 11 bases not matched to a gene; V was cut back by 3 bases and J by 5 bases.